This T cell receptor beta chain was captured by sequencing in a study of T cells after posttransplantation cyclophosphamide. Treatment was busulfan-fludarabine conditioning, a marrow graft, and cyclophosphamide on days +3 and +4. V shed 5 bases and J shed 2 bases, with 12 bases lying between them. The germline V gene encodes CDR1 LNHDA and CDR2 SQIVND (reference sequence). The CDR3 has 14 residues. A note on this clone: As yet, its antigen is unknown.

Generated by immunoSEQ multiplex PCR, the TCRdb table keeps only in-frame clones and is missing some. The table records about 6,800 clones, just over 90% of them present only once. Study results and caveats: Donor CD8+ memory clones often dominated recipient blood repertoires at later times. Recipient CMV seropositivity and CMV reactivation strongly tracked TRB clonality. Skin or GI-infiltrating T cells shared few TRB sequences with blood.

The origin of this receptor is a male patient between 60 and 69 years old who received an allogeneic stem cell transplant from a related donor and was CMV-positive. Part of the T cells may come from the graft donor. The genes are TRBV19 and TRBJ1-2; D not certain. Sequencing was performed on CD8+ T cells sorted from blood, taken after allogeneic stem cell transplant with posttransplant cyclophosphamide. CDR3 amino acids: CASSSPGINYGYTF. The CDR3 nucleotides are TGTGCCAGTAGTTCACCCGGGATAAACTATGGCTACACCTTC.